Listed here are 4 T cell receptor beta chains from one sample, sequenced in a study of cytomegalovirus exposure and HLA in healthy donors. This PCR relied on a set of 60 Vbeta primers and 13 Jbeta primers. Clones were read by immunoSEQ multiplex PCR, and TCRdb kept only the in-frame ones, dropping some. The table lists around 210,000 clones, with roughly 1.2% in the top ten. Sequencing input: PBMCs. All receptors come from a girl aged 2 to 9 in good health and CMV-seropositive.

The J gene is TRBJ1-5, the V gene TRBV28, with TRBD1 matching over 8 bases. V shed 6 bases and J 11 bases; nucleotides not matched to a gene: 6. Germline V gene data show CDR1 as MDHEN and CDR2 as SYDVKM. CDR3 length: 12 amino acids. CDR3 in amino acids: CASRRTGKTQHF. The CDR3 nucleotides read TGTGCCAGCAGAAGGACAGGGAAGACCCAGCATTTT.

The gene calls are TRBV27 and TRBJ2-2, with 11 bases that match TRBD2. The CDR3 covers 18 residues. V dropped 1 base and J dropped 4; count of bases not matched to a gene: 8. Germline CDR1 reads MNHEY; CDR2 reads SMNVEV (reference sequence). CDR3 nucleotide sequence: TGTGCCAGCAGTTTATTGGTAGCGGGAGGGCCTAGCACCGGGGAGCTGTTTTTT. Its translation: CASSLLVAGGPSTGELFF.

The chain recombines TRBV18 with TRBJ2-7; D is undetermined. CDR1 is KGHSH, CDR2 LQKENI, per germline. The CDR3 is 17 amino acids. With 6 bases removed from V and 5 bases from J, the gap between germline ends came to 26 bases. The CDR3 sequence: CASSPRVFLVGSNEQYF. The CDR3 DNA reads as TGTGCCAGCTCCCCTCGGGTCTTTCTGGTTGGGTCCAACGAGCAGTACTTC.

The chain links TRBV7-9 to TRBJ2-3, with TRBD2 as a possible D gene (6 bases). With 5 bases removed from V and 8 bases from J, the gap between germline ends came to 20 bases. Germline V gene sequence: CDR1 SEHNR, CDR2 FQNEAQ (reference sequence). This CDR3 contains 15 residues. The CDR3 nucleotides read TGTGCCAGCAGCGGGGACCCGGCGGGAATTGGTACGCAGTATTTT. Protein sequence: CASSGDPAGIGTQYF.